This T cell receptor (beta chain) was retrieved from a study of blood T cell repertoires in COVID-19. This CDR3 has 13 amino acids. The germline CDR1 and CDR2 sequences are DFQATT and SNEGSKA (reference sequence). The germline V and J ends were trimmed by 3 bases and 5 bases, with 8 bases remaining between them. The data were produced by immunoSEQ multiplex PCR, yet TCRdb's version contains in-frame clones alone and is incomplete. The data hold over 60,000 clones, with around 90% observed a single time. What was sequenced was peripheral blood. This clonotype was sampled from a man aged 50-60 years with acute or convalescent COVID-19. The rearrangement joins TRBV20-1 to TRBJ1-6; D gene uncertain. CDR3 nucleotides: TGCAGTGCTAGTTTCCAGGATAATTCACCCCTCCACTTT. Translation: CSASFQDNSPLHF.